This entry lists 28 T cell receptor beta chains sequenced from one sample in a study of T-cell reconstitution after alpha-beta-depleted transplantation in children. The library targeted TCRbeta and was prepared with unique molecular identifiers. TCRdb independently ran MiXCR on the PCR reads; one entry per CDR3 protein. Altogether 500,000 or so distinct CDR3 sequences are present, 32% being singletons, with the ten largest covering around 2.4%. The sequencing here drew on PBMCs from the stem cell graft donor, taken from the stem cell graft. The receptors here all came from a human donor who donated a stem cell graft to a child with aplastic anemia.

V usage is TRBV10-3 and J usage is TRBJ2-1, with D unclear. The CDR3 spans 13 residues. Trimming removed 2 bases at V and 7 bases at J, with 9 bases between. The germline gives CDR1 ENHRY, CDR2 SYGVKD. CDR3 sequence (DNA): TGTGCCATCAGTGAGGAGAATGCAAATGAGCAGTTCTTC. This encodes CAISEENANEQFF.

This clonotype was counted only a few times. The chain combines TRBV9 with TRBJ1-2; TRBD1 aligns across 10 bases. The CDR3 totals 15 residues. CDR1 and CDR2 from the germline V gene are SGDLS and YYNGEE. Losses at the gene ends were 0 bases for V and 5 bases for J; bases not matched to a gene: 4. DNA of the CDR3: TGTGCCAGCAGCGTAGCCCGGGACAGGGGATATGGCTACACCTTC. Its translation: CASSVARDRGYGYTF.

J is TRBJ2-7 and V is TRBV27, with 7 bases fitting TRBD2. This CDR3 is 15 amino acids long. Germline V gives CDR1 MNHEY, CDR2 SMNVEV (reference sequence). The V and J ends lost 3 bases and 0 bases, in that order; junction bases with no gene match: 5. The CDR3, as DNA: TGTGCCAGCAGTTTTTCCCGGGAGGCCTCCTACGAGCAGTACTTC. It encodes CASSFSREASYEQYF.

The chain links TRBV5-1 to TRBJ2-2, with TRBD1 matching 9 bases. The CDR3 has 15 residues. V lost 4 bases to trimming and J lost 5 bases; unmatched junction nucleotides: 6. Germline V gene data show CDR1 as SGHRS and CDR2 as YFSETQ. The CDR3 protein is CASSPGQGMTGELFF. The CDR3 DNA sequence: TGCGCCAGCAGCCCGGGACAGGGAATGACCGGGGAGCTGTTTTTT.

The chain combines TRBV5-8 with TRBJ2-7; TRBD2 agrees at 10 bases. With 1 base clipped from V and 9 bases from J, the junction kept 16 bases outside the gene matches. The CDR3 has 17 residues. The V gene's germline CDR1 is SGHTS and CDR2 YDEGEE. The CDR3 DNA follows: TGTGCCAGCAGCTTGATTGGAAGCGGGAGGGCCTGGGGCTCGCAGTACTTC. Translating gives CASSLIGSGRAWGSQYF.

The gene calls are TRBV5-1 and TRBJ1-1, with TRBD1 matching 7 bases. Germline assignment: CDR1 SGHRS and CDR2 YFSETQ. The CDR3 sequence is 15 residues long. With V trimmed by 3 bases and J by 5 bases, 10 bases remained unmatched. CDR3 DNA: TGCGCCAGCAGCTGGGGTGGACAGGCGAGGACTGAAGCTTTCTTT. Translated, it gives CASSWGGQARTEAFF.

The V call is TRBV12-3 or TRBV12-4, the J call TRBJ1-5; 8 nucleotides align to TRBD1. V gave up 10 bases and J gave up 0 bases; unmatched junction bases: 5. This CDR3 has 14 residues. This CDR3 reads CATRTGYSNQPQHF. The CDR3 region has the DNA TGTGCCACCAGGACAGGGTATAGCAATCAGCCCCAGCATTTT.

This clonotype turned up a few times. V is TRBV5-1 and J is TRBJ2-5, with D possibly being TRBD2 (5 bases). Trimming stripped 7 bases from V and 4 bases from J, with 14 bases between. Germline V lookup: CDR1 SGHRS, CDR2 YFSETQ. The CDR3 has 13 residues. The CDR3 protein is CASGGSSPETQYF. DNA for the CDR3: TGCGCCAGCGGTGGGAGTAGTCCAGAGACCCAGTACTTC.

The genes are TRBV12-3 or TRBV12-4 and TRBJ2-6; a possible D gene is TRBD1 (5 bases). Trimming shortened V by 6 bases and J by 0 bases, and 12 bases separated the two germline ends. CDR3 size: 16 residues. CDR3 residues: CASRGHLPSGANVLTF. DNA for the CDR3: TGTGCCAGCAGAGGACATCTTCCCTCTGGGGCCAACGTCCTGACTTTC.

This rearrangement joins TRBV11-3 to TRBJ2-3, with D possibly matching TRBD2 (5 bases). V dropped 5 bases and J dropped 10 bases, with 19 bases sitting between them. The CDR3 contains 14 residues. Germline-derived CDR1 and CDR2 are SGHNT and YENEEA. In nucleotides, the CDR3 is TGTGCCAGCAGCCCACCCTATAGGGAAGCGGCGCAGTATTTT. Translated, it gives CASSPPYREAAQYF.

The chain recombines TRBV11-2 with TRBJ1-1; 10 bases line up with TRBD1. CDR1 is SGHAT and CDR2 is FQNNGV in the germline V gene. The CDR3 covers 14 residues. V shed 6 bases, J shed 5 bases, and the junction held 6 bases outside the gene matches. CDR3: CASRAGTGVTEAFF. The CDR3 nucleotides are TGTGCCAGCAGAGCCGGGACAGGGGTGACTGAAGCTTTCTTT.

This clonotype was counted a few times. This rearrangement joins TRBV25-1 to TRBJ1-2; possible D gene TRBD1, 5 bases. Germline V lookup: CDR1 MGHDK, CDR2 SYGVNS. Trimming left V 6 bases short and J 7 bases short, with 9 bases between. The CDR3 consists of 11 residues. CDR3 sequence reads: CASRQASGYTF. The DNA for the CDR3 is TGTGCCAGCAGACAGGCTTCTGGCTACACCTTC.

The CDR3 sequence is CASSSRRETQYF. DNA of the CDR3: TGTGCCAGCAGCTCTCGACGGGAGACCCAGTACTTC. This rearrangement joins TRBV11-2 to TRBJ2-5; D not certain. V was cut by 4 bases and J by 5 bases, with 8 bases left in between. Germline assignment: CDR1 SGHAT and CDR2 FQNNGV. The length of the CDR3 is 12 residues. Looking up the rest from reference TRBV11-2 and TRBJ2-5 gives the full variable domain: EAGVAQSPRYKIIEKRQSVAFWCNPISGHATLYWYQQILGQGPKLLIQFQNNGVVDDSQLPKDRFSAERLKGVDSTLKIQPAKLEDSAVYLCASSSRRETQYFGPGTRLLVL.

In regard to this clonotype: One end of the junction fails to match germline, which may point to a read error. V and J are TRBV7-2 and TRBJ2-3; 13 bases map to TRBD2. This CDR3 spans 17 amino acids. Germline loops: CDR1 SGHTA, CDR2 FQGNSA. CDR3: CAISLGGLAGSTDTQYF. The CDR3, as DNA: TGTGCCATCAGCTTAGGGGGACTAGCGGGGAGCACAGATACGCAGTATTTT.

The genes are TRBV2 and TRBJ2-1, with D perhaps TRBD1 or TRBD2 (6 bases each). The CDR3 contains 13 residues. V lost 2 bases and J lost 5, with 7 bases in between. Germline lookup yields CDR1 SNHLY and CDR2 FYNNEI. Here the CDR3 DNA reads TGTGCCAGCAGTGAACGGGGGCACAATGAGCAGTTCTTC. Translating gives CASSERGHNEQFF.

The chain is built from TRBV6-1 and TRBJ2-7; D is undetermined. The CDR3 runs to 12 residues. Germline V gene lookup returns CDR1 MNHNS and CDR2 SASEGT. V was clipped by 8 bases and J by 3 bases, with 11 bases between them. In nucleotides, the CDR3 is TGTGCCAGCGCCAGACTTAGCTACGAGCAGTACGTC. Translation: CASARLSYEQYV.

The chain is built from TRBV12-3 or TRBV12-4 and TRBJ2-2; the D gene could be TRBD1 or TRBD2 (5 bases each). The CDR3 is made up of 17 amino acids. V was cut by 6 bases and J by 3 bases, with 20 bases left in between. The DNA for the CDR3 is TGTGCCAGCAGGTGGTATGGGGCGGAGAGGGACACCGGGGAGCTGTTTTTT. Residues: CASRWYGAERDTGELFF.

V usage is TRBV20-1 and J usage is TRBJ2-6, with D tentatively TRBD2 (5 bases). Germline lookup yields CDR1 DFQATT and CDR2 SNEGSKA (reference sequence). V was shortened by 5 bases and J by 3 bases, with 8 bases between the two germline ends. The CDR3 is made up of 13 amino acids. In nucleotides, the CDR3 is TGCAGTGCTGCGGGTGATGGGGCCAACGTCCTGACTTTC. This sequence encodes CSAAGDGANVLTF.

The CDR3 bases are TGTGCCAGCAGTTCTCGCGGGAGATGGGCAGAGACCCAGTACTTC. This codes for CASSSRGRWAETQYF. The V call is TRBV6-5, the J call TRBJ2-5, with 7 bases that match TRBD2. The CDR3 spans 15 residues. V lost 4 bases and J lost 4; bases outside the gene matches: 9. Germline CDR1 MNHEY, CDR2 SVGAGI.

This chain uses TRBV5-1 with TRBJ2-6; D unclear. The CDR3 extends over 15 amino acids. Trimming shortened V by 6 bases and J by 2 bases, and 12 bases separated the two germline ends. From germline, CDR1 is SGHRS and CDR2 YFSETQ. For the CDR3, the DNA is TGCGCCAGCAACGTTGGTTCAACTGGGGCCAACGTCCTGACTTTC. As protein: CASNVGSTGANVLTF.

V usage is TRBV30 and J usage is TRBJ1-2; 8 bases match TRBD1. Germline values: CDR1 GTSNPN, CDR2 SVGIG (reference sequence). CDR3 size: 14 residues. V shed 3 bases and J 6 bases; nucleotides not matched to a gene: 9. CDR3 coding DNA: TGTGCCTGGAGCGACGGACAGGGAATACATGGCTACACCTTC. The encoded protein is CAWSDGQGIHGYTF.

The V call is TRBV12-3 or TRBV12-4, the J call TRBJ2-2; tentatively, D is TRBD1 (6 bases). Trimming took 11 bases from V and 4 from J, leaving 20 bases between them. This CDR3 contains 15 residues. As DNA, the CDR3 is TGTGCCCAGGGCAGCCAGGGGATCGGCACCGGGGAGCTGTTTTTT. This sequence encodes CAQGSQGIGTGELFF.

DNA for the CDR3: TGTGCCAGCAGCTTCGGGGTAGCGGTCAGCACAGATACGCAGTATTTT. This translates into CASSFGVAVSTDTQYF. The chain joins TRBV5-6 to TRBJ2-3, with a tentative D call TRBD2 (6 bases). Germline V lookup: CDR1 SGHDT, CDR2 YYEEEE. Trimming shortened V by 2 bases and J by 0 bases, and 13 bases separated the two germline ends. The length of the CDR3 is 16 residues.

This clonotype has more than one count but fewer than ten. The V and J genes are TRBV5-1 and TRBJ2-3, with D possibly TRBD1 on 6 matching bases. CDR1 and CDR2 from the germline V gene are SGHRS and YFSETQ. The CDR3 covers 15 residues. V dropped 6 bases and J dropped 2 bases, with 16 bases sitting between them. The DNA of the CDR3 is TGCGCCAGCATCCGGGACACGGAGAACACAGATACGCAGTATTTT. This encodes CASIRDTENTDTQYF. Drawing the rest from reference TRBV5-1 and TRBJ2-3, the complete variable domain is KAGVTQTPRYLIKTRGQQVTLSCSPISGHRSVSWYQQTPGQGLQFLFEYFSETQRNKGNFPGRFSGRQFSNSRSEMNVSTLELGDSALYLCASIRDTENTDTQYFGPGTRLTVL.

The genes are TRBV19 and TRBJ2-5, with TRBD1 matching over 8 bases. The CDR3 has 16 amino acids. The germline CDR1 and CDR2 sequences are LNHDA and SQIVND (reference sequence). With 3 bases clipped from V and 5 bases from J, the junction kept 11 bases outside the gene matches. CDR3 region: CASSINAQGARETQYF. Written as DNA, the CDR3 is TGTGCCAGTAGTATTAACGCGCAGGGGGCGCGGGAGACCCAGTACTTC.

This chain uses TRBV29-1 with TRBJ2-2; 7 nucleotides agree with TRBD1. The germline V gene has CDR1 SQVTM and CDR2 ANQGSEA. Trimming removed 7 bases from V and 4 bases from J; junction bases left unmatched: 6. The CDR3 totals 13 residues. The chain's CDR3 is CSADREGTGELFF. For the CDR3, the DNA is TGCAGCGCCGACAGGGAAGGCACCGGGGAGCTGTTTTTT.

This clonotype showed up just a few times. V usage is TRBV7-6 and J usage is TRBJ2-5, with 11 bases aligning to TRBD1. CDR1 SGHVS and CDR2 FNYEAQ come from the germline V gene. The CDR3 spans 16 residues. The V and J ends lost 1 base and 4 bases, in that order; junction bases with no gene match: 5. The CDR3 sequence: CASSLEDRGPRETQYF. The CDR3 DNA is TGTGCCAGCAGCTTAGAGGACAGGGGGCCCAGAGAGACCCAGTACTTC.

This clonotype was recorded a few times. This chain uses TRBV15 with TRBJ1-2; tentative D call: TRBD1 (6 bases). This CDR3 contains 13 residues. Germline V gene lookup returns CDR1 LNHNV and CDR2 YYDKDF (reference sequence). Trimming left V 5 bases short and J 4 bases short, with 11 bases between. Here the CDR3 DNA reads TGTGCCACCAGCGACCGGGACACCTATGGCTACACCTTC. Translating gives CATSDRDTYGYTF.